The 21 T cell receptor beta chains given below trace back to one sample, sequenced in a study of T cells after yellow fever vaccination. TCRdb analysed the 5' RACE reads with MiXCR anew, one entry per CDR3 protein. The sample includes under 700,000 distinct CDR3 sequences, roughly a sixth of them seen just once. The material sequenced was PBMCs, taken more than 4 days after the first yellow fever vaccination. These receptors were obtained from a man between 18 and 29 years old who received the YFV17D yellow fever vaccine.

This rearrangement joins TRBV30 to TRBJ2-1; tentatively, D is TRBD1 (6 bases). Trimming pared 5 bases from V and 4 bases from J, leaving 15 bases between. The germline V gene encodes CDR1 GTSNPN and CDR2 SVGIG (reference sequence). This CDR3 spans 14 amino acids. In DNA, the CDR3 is TGTGCCTGGCGGGTGGGGGCGACTTACAATGAGCAGTTCTTC. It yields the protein CAWRVGATYNEQFF.

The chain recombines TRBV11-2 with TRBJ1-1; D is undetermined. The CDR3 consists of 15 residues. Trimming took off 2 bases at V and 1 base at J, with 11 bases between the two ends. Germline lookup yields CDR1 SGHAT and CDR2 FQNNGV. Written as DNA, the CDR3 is TGTGCCAGCAGCTTAATGACGGTGGGGAACACTGAAGCTTTCTTT. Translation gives CASSLMTVGNTEAFF.

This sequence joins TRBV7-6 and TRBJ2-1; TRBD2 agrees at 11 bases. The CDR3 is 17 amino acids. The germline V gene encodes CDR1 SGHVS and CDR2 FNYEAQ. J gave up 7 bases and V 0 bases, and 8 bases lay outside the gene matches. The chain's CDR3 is CASSLAPASGGKNEQFF. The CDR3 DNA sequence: TGTGCCAGCAGCTTAGCGCCGGCTAGCGGGGGGAAGAATGAGCAGTTCTTC.

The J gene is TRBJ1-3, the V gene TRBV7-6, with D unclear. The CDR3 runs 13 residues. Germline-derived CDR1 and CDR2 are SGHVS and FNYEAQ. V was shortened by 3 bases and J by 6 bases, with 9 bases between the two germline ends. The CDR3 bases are TGTGCCAGCAGCTTCCAAGAGGAAAACACCATATATTTT. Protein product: CASSFQEENTIYF.

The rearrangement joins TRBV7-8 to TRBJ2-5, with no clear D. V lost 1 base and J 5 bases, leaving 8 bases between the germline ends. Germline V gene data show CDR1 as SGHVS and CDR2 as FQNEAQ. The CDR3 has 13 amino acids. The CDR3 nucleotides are TGTGCCAGCAGCTTAGGTCGTAGGGAGACCCAGTACTTC. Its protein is CASSLGRRETQYF. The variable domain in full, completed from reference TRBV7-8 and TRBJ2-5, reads GAGVSQSPRYKVAKRGQDVALRCDPISGHVSLFWYQQALGQGPEFLTYFQNEAQLDKSGLPSDRFFAERPEGSVSTLKIQRTQQEDSAVYLCASSLGRRETQYFGPGTRLLVL.

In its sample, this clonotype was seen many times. The CDR3 nucleotides are TGCGCCAGCAGCTCAGGAGAGATAAACAATGAGCAGTTCTTC. Translating gives CASSSGEINNEQFF. The rearrangement links TRBV5-1 to TRBJ2-1; D unclear. Trimming cost V 3 bases and J 5 bases, with 12 bases left between them. The CDR3 consists of 14 residues. Germline lookup yields CDR1 SGHRS and CDR2 YFSETQ.

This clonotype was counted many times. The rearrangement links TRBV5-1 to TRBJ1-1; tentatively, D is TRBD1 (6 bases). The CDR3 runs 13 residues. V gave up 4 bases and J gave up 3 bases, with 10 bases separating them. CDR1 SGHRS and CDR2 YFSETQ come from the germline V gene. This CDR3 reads CASSPDSDTEAFF. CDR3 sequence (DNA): TGCGCCAGCAGCCCGGACAGCGACACTGAAGCTTTCTTT.

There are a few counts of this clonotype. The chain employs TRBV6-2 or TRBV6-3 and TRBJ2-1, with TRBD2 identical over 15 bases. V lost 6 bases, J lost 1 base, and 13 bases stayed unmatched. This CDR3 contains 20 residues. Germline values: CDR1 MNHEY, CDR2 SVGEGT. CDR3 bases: TGTGCCAGCAGGATACGGACTAGCGGGGGGGCGTTTTTGTCCTACAATGAGCAGTTCTTC. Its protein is CASRIRTSGGAFLSYNEQFF.

The CDR3 DNA follows: TGTGCCAGCAGCGGTGGTACCGTGCGGTCCTACAATGAGCAGTTCTTC. Residues: CASSGGTVRSYNEQFF. The genes are TRBV9 and TRBJ2-1, with D unclear. CDR1 SGDLS and CDR2 YYNGEE come from the germline V gene. Trimming took off 3 bases at V and 1 base at J, with 14 bases between the two ends. This CDR3 has 16 amino acids.

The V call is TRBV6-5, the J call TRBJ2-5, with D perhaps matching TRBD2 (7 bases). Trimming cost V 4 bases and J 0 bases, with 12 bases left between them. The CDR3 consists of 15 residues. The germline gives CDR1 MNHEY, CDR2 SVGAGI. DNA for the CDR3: TGTGCCAGCAGTTTATGGCGGGGGCACCAAGAGACCCAGTACTTC. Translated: CASSLWRGHQETQYF.

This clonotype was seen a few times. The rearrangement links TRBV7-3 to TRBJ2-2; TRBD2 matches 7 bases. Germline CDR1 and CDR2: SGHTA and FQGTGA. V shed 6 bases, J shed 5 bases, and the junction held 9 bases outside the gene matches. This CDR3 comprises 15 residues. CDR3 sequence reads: CASSSVGGFTGELFF. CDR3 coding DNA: TGTGCCAGCAGTTCCGTCGGGGGGTTTACCGGGGAGCTGTTTTTT.

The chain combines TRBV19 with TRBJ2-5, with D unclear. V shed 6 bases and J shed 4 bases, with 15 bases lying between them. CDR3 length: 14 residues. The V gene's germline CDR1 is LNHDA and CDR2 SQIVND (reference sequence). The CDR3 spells CASSQPDWRETQYF. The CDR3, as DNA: TGTGCCAGTAGCCAACCAGATTGGAGAGAGACCCAGTACTTC.

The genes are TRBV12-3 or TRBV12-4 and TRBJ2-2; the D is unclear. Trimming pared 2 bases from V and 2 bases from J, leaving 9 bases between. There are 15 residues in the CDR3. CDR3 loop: CASSLITINTGELFF. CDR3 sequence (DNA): TGTGCCAGCAGTTTAATCACAATTAACACCGGGGAGCTGTTTTTT.

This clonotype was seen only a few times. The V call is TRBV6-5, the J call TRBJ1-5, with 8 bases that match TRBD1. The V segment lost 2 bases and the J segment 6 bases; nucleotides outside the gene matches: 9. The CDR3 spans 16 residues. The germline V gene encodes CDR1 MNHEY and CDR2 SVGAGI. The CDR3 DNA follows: TGTGCCAGCAGTTACAGGGCAGGGGGCGGGTCTCAGCCCCAGCATTTT. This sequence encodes CASSYRAGGGSQPQHF.

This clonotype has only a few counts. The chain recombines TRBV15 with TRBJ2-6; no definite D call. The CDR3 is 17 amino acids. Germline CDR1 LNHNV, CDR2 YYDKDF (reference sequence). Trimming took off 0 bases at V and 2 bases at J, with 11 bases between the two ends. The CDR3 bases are TGTGCCACCAGCAGAGACAGGCCCAGGACTGGGGCCAACGTCCTGACTTTC. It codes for CATSRDRPRTGANVLTF.

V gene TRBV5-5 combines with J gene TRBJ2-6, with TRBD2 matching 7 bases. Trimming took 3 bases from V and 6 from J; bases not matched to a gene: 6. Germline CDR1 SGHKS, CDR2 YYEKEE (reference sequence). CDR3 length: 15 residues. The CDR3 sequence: CASSYGGGMANVLTF. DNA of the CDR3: TGTGCCAGCAGCTATGGGGGGGGTATGGCCAACGTCCTGACTTTC.

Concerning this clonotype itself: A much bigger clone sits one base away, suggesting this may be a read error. The CDR3 here is CASSLSYSWTVSYEQYF. In nucleotides, the CDR3 is TGTGCCAGCAGCTTAAGTTACTCCTGGACAGTATCCTACGAGCAGTACTTC. The chain carries TRBV7-2 and TRBJ2-7; maybe TRBD1 (6 bases). Germline loops: CDR1 SGHTA, CDR2 FQGNSA. The ends were cut back, 2 bases at V and 1 base at J, with 18 bases in the middle. There are 17 residues in the CDR3.

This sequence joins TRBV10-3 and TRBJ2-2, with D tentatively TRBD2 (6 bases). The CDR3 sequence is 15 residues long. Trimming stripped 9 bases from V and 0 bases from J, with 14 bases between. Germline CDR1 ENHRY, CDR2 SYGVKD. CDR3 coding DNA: TGTGCCATTGGGGGGACGGGATCGAACACCGGGGAGCTGTTTTTT. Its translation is CAIGGTGSNTGELFF.

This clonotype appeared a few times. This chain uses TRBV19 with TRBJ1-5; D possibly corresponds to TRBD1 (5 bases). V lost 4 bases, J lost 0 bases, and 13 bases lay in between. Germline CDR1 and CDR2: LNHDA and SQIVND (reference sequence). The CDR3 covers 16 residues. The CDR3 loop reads CASSKNGHPSNQPQHF. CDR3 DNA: TGTGCCAGTAGTAAGAACGGACATCCTAGCAATCAGCCCCAGCATTTT.

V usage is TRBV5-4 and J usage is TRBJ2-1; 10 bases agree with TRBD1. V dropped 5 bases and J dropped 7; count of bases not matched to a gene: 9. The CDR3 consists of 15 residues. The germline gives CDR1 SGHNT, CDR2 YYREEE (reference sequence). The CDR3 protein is CASRPTGGIVNEQFF. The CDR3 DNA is TGTGCCAGCAGGCCGACAGGGGGCATCGTAAATGAGCAGTTCTTC.

The CDR3 bases are TGTGCCAGCAGGGACTATCTTGGCACAGATACGCAGTATTTT. This gives the protein CASRDYLGTDTQYF. V gene TRBV25-1 combines with J gene TRBJ2-3; D might be TRBD2 (6 bases). The germline V gene has CDR1 MGHDK and CDR2 SYGVNS. This CDR3 region has 14 residues. Trimming shortened V by 6 bases and J by 1 base, and 11 bases separated the two germline ends.